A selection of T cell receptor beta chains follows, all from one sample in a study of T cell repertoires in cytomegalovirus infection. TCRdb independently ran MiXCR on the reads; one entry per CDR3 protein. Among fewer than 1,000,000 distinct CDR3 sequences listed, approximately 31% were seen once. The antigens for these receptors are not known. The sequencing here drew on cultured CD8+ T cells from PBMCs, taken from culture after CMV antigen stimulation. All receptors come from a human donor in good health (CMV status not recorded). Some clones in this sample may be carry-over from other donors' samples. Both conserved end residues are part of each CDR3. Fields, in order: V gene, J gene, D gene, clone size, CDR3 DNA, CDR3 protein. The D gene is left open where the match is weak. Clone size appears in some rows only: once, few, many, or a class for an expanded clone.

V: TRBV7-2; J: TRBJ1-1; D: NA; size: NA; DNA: TGTGCCAGCAGCCCGAACCCGGGGCTCAACACTGAAGCTTTCTTT; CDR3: CASSPNPGLNTEAFF
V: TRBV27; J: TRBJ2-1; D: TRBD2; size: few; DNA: TGTGCCAGCAGTATTTCCGGACTAGCGGGTAAAAATGAGCAGTTCTTC; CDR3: CASSISGLAGKNEQFF
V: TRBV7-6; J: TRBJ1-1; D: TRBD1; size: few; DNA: TGTGCCAGCAGCTATCCCGGGACAGGGTCGGACACTGAAGCTTTCTTT; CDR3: CASSYPGTGSDTEAFF
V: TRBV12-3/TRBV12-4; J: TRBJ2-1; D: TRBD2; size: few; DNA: TGTGCCAGCAGTTCCCCGACTAGCGGGGGAAGAAGTGAGCAGTTCTTC; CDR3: CASSSPTSGGRSEQFF
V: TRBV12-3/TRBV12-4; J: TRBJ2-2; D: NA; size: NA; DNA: TGTGCCAGCAGCCGACTCCGCGGGGAGCTGTTTTTT; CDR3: CASSRLRGELFF
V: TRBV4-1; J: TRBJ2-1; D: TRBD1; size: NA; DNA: TGCGCCAGCAGCCAAGAGCAGGGGGTCAATGAGCAGTTCTTC; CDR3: CASSQEQGVNEQFF
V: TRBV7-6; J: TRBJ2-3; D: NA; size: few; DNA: TGTGCCAGCAGCCCGCCCAGGCGTTCCACAGATACGCAGTATTTT; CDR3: CASSPPRRSTDTQYF
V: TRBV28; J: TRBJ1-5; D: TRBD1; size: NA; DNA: TGTGCCAGCAGTTTATTTCCGGGACAGGGCCCCAGAGGGAGAATCCCCCAGCATTTT; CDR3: CASSLFPGQGPRGRIPQHF
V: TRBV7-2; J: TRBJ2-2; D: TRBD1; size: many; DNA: TGTGCCAGCAGCTGGACAGGGGGGAACACCGGGGAGCTGTTTTTT; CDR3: CASSWTGGNTGELFF
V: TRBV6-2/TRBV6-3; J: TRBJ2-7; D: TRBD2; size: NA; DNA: TGTGCCAGCAGTCCGGTCCTGGACGGGGGGGAGCAGTACTTC; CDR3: CASSPVLDGGEQYF
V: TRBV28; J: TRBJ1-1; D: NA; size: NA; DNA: TGTGCCAGCAGGGGTCCTTGGGGGAACACTGAAGCTTTCTTT; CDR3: CASRGPWGNTEAFF
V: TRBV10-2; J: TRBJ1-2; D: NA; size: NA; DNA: TGCGCCAGCAGTGAGTCAAAGACCAGGGCTAACTATGGCTACACCTTC; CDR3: CASSESKTRANYGYTF
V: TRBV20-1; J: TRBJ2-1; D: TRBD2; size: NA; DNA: TGCAGTGCTAGAGATCTCTGGGGGGGTGAGCAGTTCTTC; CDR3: CSARDLWGGEQFF
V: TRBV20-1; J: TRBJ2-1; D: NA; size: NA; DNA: TGCAGTGCTAGTTTAGACAATGAGCAGTTCTTC; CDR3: CSASLDNEQFF
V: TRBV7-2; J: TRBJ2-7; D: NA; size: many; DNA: TGTGCCAGCAGCCCCCTGGGTGGGCGGACCTACGAGCAGTACTTC; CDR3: CASSPLGGRTYEQYF
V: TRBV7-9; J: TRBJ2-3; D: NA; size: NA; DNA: TGTGCCAGCAGCGCAGGGGTCCGCACAGATACGCAGTATTTT; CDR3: CASSAGVRTDTQYF
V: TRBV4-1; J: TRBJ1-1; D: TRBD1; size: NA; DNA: TGCGCCAGCAGCCAAGAATGGGCATCAGGGGGGTCGACTGAAGCTTTCTTT; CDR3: CASSQEWASGGSTEAFF
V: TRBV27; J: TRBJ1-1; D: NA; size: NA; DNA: TGTGCCAGCAGTTTATCAGCACTACTTAGCACTGAAGCTTTCTTT; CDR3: CASSLSALLSTEAFF
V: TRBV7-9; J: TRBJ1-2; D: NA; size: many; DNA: TGTGCCAGCAGCTTAGGGGGGGCCTATGGCTACACCTTC; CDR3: CASSLGGAYGYTF
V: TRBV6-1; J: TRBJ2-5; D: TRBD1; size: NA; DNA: TGTGCCAGCAGTCTTAGGACAGGGTGGGAGACCCAGTACTTC; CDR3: CASSLRTGWETQYF
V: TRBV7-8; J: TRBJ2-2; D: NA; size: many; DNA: TGTGCCAGCAGCCGGTCCCGGAAGGGGGAGCTGTTTTTT; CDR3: CASSRSRKGELFF
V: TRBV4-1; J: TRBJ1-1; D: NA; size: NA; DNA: TGCGCCAGCAGCCAAAAGAGGGGAGATGGGACTGAAGCTTTCTTT; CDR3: CASSQKRGDGTEAFF
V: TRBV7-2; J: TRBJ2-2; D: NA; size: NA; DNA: TGTGCCAGCAGCTTAGTGGGGGAGATGTTTTTT; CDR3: CASSLVGEMFF
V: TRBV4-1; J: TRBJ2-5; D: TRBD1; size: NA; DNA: TGCGCCAGCAGCCAAGTGGGGACAGCGGAGACCCAGTACTTC; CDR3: CASSQVGTAETQYF
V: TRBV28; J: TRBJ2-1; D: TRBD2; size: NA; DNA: TGTGCCAGCAGCATGGGGCTAGCGGGGGGAAAAAACAATGAGCAGTTCTTC; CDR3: CASSMGLAGGKNNEQFF
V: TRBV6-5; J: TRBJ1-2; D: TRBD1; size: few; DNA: TGTGCCAGCAAGGCGGACAGGGTGGGTGGCTACACCTTC; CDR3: CASKADRVGGYTF
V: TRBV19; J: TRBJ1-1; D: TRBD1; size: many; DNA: TGTGCCAGCAGCGTGGGACAGGGGAACACTGAAGCTTTCTTT; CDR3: CASSVGQGNTEAFF
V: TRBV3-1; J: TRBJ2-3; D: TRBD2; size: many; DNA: TGTGCCAGCAGCCAAGATCATGGTACGGGACTAGCAGGTTCGGATACGCAGTATTTT; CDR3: CASSQDHGTGLAGSDTQYF
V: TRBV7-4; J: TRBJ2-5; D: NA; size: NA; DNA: TGTGCCAGCAGATTGGAACAGGGTCAAGAGACCCAGTACTTC; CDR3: CASRLEQGQETQYF
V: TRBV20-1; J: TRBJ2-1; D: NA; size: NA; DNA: TGCAGTGAGAAAGGGGGGGGCATCTACATTGAGCAGTTCTTC; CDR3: CSEKGGGIYIEQFF
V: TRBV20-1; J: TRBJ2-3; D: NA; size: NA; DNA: TGCAGTGCTAGAGAGAGGGGGGGGACCACAGATACGCAGTATTTT; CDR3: CSARERGGTTDTQYF
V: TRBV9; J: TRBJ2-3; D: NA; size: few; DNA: TGTGCCAGCAAGGACTGGACAGATACGCAGTATTTT; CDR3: CASKDWTDTQYF
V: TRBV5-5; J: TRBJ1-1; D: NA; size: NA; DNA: TGTGTCAGCAGCTTGGAGCGTGGCACTGAAGCTTTCTTT; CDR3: CVSSLERGTEAFF
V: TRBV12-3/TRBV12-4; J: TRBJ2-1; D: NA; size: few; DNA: TGTGCCAGCAAGGGTCGGGTTTCTGGCTCCTACAATGAGCAGTTCTTC; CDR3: CASKGRVSGSYNEQFF
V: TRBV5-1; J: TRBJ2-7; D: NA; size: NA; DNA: TGCGCCAGCAGCTTGACACAGAACTACCCTCCTGGCGAGCAGTACTTC; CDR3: CASSLTQNYPPGEQYF
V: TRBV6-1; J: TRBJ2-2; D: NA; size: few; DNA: TGTGCCAGCAGTGAAGACGGGCTGATCAACACCGGGGAGCTGTTTTTT; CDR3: CASSEDGLINTGELFF
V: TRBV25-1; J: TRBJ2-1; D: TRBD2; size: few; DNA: TGTGCCAGCAGTTCTCGGGGAGCGGGGGGGCCGAATGAGCAGTTCTTC; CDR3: CASSSRGAGGPNEQFF
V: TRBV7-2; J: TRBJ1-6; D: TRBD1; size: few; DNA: TGTGCCAGCAGCTTCGGACAGGGGGAATCCTATAATTCACCCCTCCACTTT; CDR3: CASSFGQGESYNSPLHF
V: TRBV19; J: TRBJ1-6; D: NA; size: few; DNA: TGTGCCAGTAGTATGAGCAGAAATTCACCCCTCCACTTT; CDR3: CASSMSRNSPLHF
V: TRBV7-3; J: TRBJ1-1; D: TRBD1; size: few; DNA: TGTGCCAGCAGTACAGGGGGTATGAGCACTGAAGCTTTCTTT; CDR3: CASSTGGMSTEAFF
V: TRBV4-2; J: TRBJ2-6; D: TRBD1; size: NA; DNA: TGTGCCAGCAGCCAAACCGGGACAGCCTCTCTGGGGGCCAACGTCCTGACTTTC; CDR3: CASSQTGTASLGANVLTF
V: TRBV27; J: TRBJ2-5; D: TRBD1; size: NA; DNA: TGTGCCAGCAGGACAGGGGGTGGAGAGACCCAGTACTTC; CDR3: CASRTGGGETQYF
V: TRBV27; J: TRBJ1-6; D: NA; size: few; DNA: TGTGCCAGCAGTTTATCAAGGTTTTCACCCCTCCACTTT; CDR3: CASSLSRFSPLHF
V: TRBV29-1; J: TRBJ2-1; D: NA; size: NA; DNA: TGCAGCGTTGAGGGGGGGCAGGGGGATTTCGATGAGCAGTTCTTC; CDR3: CSVEGGQGDFDEQFF
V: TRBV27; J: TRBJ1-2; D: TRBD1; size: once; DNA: TGTGCCACCCGGGACAGGGGTAATGAAGTTTTCGGCTACACCTTC; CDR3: CATRDRGNEVFGYTF
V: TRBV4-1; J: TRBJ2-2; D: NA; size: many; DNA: TGCGCCAGCAGCCCCCGGACAGTAACGAACACCGGGGAGCTGTTTTTT; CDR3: CASSPRTVTNTGELFF
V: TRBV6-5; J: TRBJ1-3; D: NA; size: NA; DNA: TGTGCCAGCAGTTATCAAGGGGGCTCTGGAAACACCATATATTTT; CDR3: CASSYQGGSGNTIYF
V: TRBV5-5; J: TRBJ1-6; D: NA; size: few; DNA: TGTGCCAGCTCGGGACAAAATTCACCCCTCCACTTT; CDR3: CASSGQNSPLHF
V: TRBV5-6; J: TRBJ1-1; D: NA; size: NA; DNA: TGTGCCAGCAGCCCCACCAATGGGCTTGAAGCTTTCTTT; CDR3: CASSPTNGLEAFF
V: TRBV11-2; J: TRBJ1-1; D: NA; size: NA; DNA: TGTGCCAGCAGCCGAGAAGTAGGGGGTGAAGCTTTCTTT; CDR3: CASSREVGGEAFF